The 19 T cell receptor beta chains in this list originate from one sample, sequenced in a study of blood T cell repertoires in COVID-19 (dated by TCRdb to about 2020). Receptors were amplified or captured by the immunoSEQ multiplex PCR assay. As stored in TCRdb, this immuneACCESS dataset retains in-frame rearrangements with V and J assigned. A fraction of the clones does not appear; measured against another copy, unresolved V genes explain less than half of the discrepancy, and the remainder lacks a known reason. The sample records tens of thousands of clones, 88% of which are singletons. The ten largest clonotypes hold just over 5% of the sample. Sequences were obtained from peripheral blood. All receptors come from a human donor in a cohort sampled during active COVID-19.

The chain joins TRBV6-5 to TRBJ1-1; D remains ambiguous. From germline, CDR1 is MNHEY and CDR2 SVGAGI. The ends were cut back, 2 bases at V and 7 bases at J, with 11 bases in the middle. The CDR3 runs 13 residues. The CDR3, as DNA: TGTGCCAGCAGTTACGACCGAGGGCTTGAAGCTTTCTTT. This translates into CASSYDRGLEAFF.

The rearrangement uses TRBV6-4 and TRBJ1-5; weak D call: TRBD1 (6 bases). The germline V gene encodes CDR1 MRHNA and CDR2 SNTAGT. Trimming removed 2 bases at V and 5 bases at J, with 22 bases between. This CDR3 is built from 18 residues. CDR3 loop: CASSDTEGGGRPHQPQHF. CDR3 coding DNA: TGTGCCAGCAGTGACACCGAAGGGGGGGGGCGACCCCATCAGCCCCAGCATTTT.

This chain links TRBV9 with TRBJ2-3, with D perhaps matching TRBD2 (6 bases). The germline V and J ends were trimmed by 4 bases and 4 bases, with 13 bases remaining between them. The CDR3 runs to 14 residues. CDR1 is SGDLS, CDR2 YYNGEE, per germline. CDR3 loop: CASSKSSVADTQYF. Here the CDR3 DNA reads TGTGCCAGCAGCAAATCTAGCGTCGCAGATACGCAGTATTTT.

The chain has TRBV7-2 and TRBJ2-1, with TRBD2 identical over 8 bases. The V and J ends lost 0 bases and 5 bases, in that order; junction bases with no gene match: 6. Germline CDR1 is SGHTA and CDR2 is FQGNSA. The CDR3 consists of 16 residues. DNA for the CDR3: TGTGCCAGCAGCTTAGCGGCCGCGGGGGGAGACAATGAGCAGTTCTTC. Its translation: CASSLAAAGGDNEQFF.

The gene calls are TRBV6-5 and TRBJ2-3; the match to TRBD1 covers 8 bases. The length of the CDR3 is 14 residues. The germline gives CDR1 MNHEY, CDR2 SVGAGI. V gave up 6 bases and J gave up 1 base; unmatched junction bases: 3. This CDR3 reads CASRDRVGTDTQYF. DNA for the CDR3: TGTGCCAGCAGGGACAGGGTGGGCACAGATACGCAGTATTTT.

This chain uses TRBV3-1 (or the pseudogene TRBV3-2) with TRBJ2-7; D may be TRBD1 (5 bases). V dropped 1 base and J dropped 0 bases, with 10 bases sitting between them. Germline-derived CDR1 and CDR2 are LGHDT and YNNKEL (reference sequence). CDR3 size: 15 residues. In DNA, the CDR3 is TGTGCCAGCAGCCAAGTCGCAGGGTCCTCCTACGAGCAGTACTTC. Amino acid sequence: CASSQVAGSSYEQYF.

This chain connects TRBV7-9 to TRBJ1-4; D gene ambiguous. V was clipped by 5 bases and J by 8 bases, with 15 bases between them. Germline CDR1 SEHNR, CDR2 FQNEAQ (reference sequence). The CDR3 totals 14 residues. The CDR3 bases are TGTGCCAGCAGCCCAACGGGAGGTGAAGAAAAACTGTTTTTT. This translates into CASSPTGGEEKLFF.

The CDR3 sequence: CASSRGLNNEKLFF. In nucleotides, the CDR3 is TGTGCCAGTAGTCGAGGGCTGAATAATGAAAAACTGTTTTTT. The chain has TRBV19 and TRBJ1-4; no definite D call. The CDR3 runs 14 residues. With 5 bases removed from V and 4 bases from J, the gap between germline ends came to 11 bases. Germline CDR1 LNHDA, CDR2 SQIVND (reference sequence).

The chain employs TRBV7-8 and TRBJ2-7, with 8 bases matching TRBD2. Trimming at V came to 3 bases and at J to 2 bases, leaving 9 bases not matched to a gene. CDR1 and CDR2 from the germline V gene are SGHVS and FQNEAQ. The CDR3 is made up of 16 amino acids. The CDR3 reads CASSFRGVAGTYEQYF. Written as DNA, the CDR3 is TGTGCCAGCAGCTTCCGAGGGGTAGCGGGAACCTACGAGCAGTACTTC.

This clone was observed a few times. The rearrangement uses TRBV4-1 and TRBJ1-2; TRBD1 aligns across 7 bases. Germline-derived CDR1 and CDR2 are MGHRA and YSYEKL. V lost 2 bases and J lost 3; bases outside the gene matches: 12. The CDR3 is made up of 17 amino acids. CDR3: CASSQTGTESQDYGYTF. The CDR3 bases are TGCGCCAGCAGCCAAACCGGGACAGAGTCACAGGACTATGGCTACACCTTC.

The V gene is TRBV5-5, the J gene TRBJ2-7, with 7 bases identical to TRBD1. The V gene's germline CDR1 is SGHKS and CDR2 YYEKEE (reference sequence). Trimming cost V 2 bases and J 7 bases; bases outside gene matches: 9. The CDR3 contains 14 residues. DNA for the CDR3: TGTGCCAGCAGCTTCCAGGGACAGTCTTCTGAGCAGTACTTC. Amino acids: CASSFQGQSSEQYF.

The chain links TRBV30 to TRBJ2-3; 9 bases are a match to TRBD2. Germline lookup yields CDR1 GTSNPN and CDR2 SVGIG (reference sequence). This CDR3 has 15 amino acids. Unmatched junction bases numbered 2, after V lost 0 bases and J lost 1 base. The CDR3 DNA is TGTGCCTGGAGTGTCCCTAGCGGGGGCACAGATACGCAGTATTTT. Translated: CAWSVPSGGTDTQYF. The variable domain in full, with the rest retrieved from reference TRBV30 and TRBJ2-3, is SQTIHQWPATLVQPVGSPLSLECTVEGTSNPNLYWYRQAAGRGLQLLFYSVGIGQISSEVPQNLSASRPQDRQFILSSKKLLLSDSGFYLCAWSVPSGGTDTQYFGPGTRLTVL.

This sequence joins TRBV11-2 and TRBJ2-3, with 15 positions matching TRBD2. The J segment lost 4 bases and the V segment lost 2 bases, leaving 10 bases of the junction unmatched. Looked up from germline, CDR1 is SGHAT and CDR2 is FQNNGV. CDR3 length: 19 residues. For the CDR3, the DNA is TGTGCCAGCAGCTTATATGGACTAGCGGGAGGGCGAATGGCAGATACGCAGTATTTT. Protein sequence: CASSLYGLAGGRMADTQYF.

The V gene is TRBV19, the J gene TRBJ2-3; TRBD2 is a possible D gene (6 bases). The ends were cut back, 4 bases at V and 5 bases at J, with 10 bases in the middle. Germline CDR1 reads LNHDA; CDR2 reads SQIVND (reference sequence). The CDR3 consists of 13 residues. The CDR3 is CASSKTSGDTQYF. The DNA for the CDR3 is TGTGCCAGTAGTAAGACTAGTGGAGATACGCAGTATTTT.

The chain employs TRBV29-1 and TRBJ2-7; weak D call: TRBD1 (6 bases). The germline CDR1 and CDR2 sequences are SQVTM and ANQGSEA. CDR3 length equals 13 residues. Trimming took off 7 bases at V and 4 bases at J, with 17 bases between the two ends. The DNA for the CDR3 is TGCAGCGCAAGACAGGAGGAATTTTACGAGCAGTACTTC. It specifies CSARQEEFYEQYF.

This clone was observed once. This chain connects TRBV5-1 to TRBJ2-3, with D unresolved. CDR3 size: 14 residues. V lost 2 bases and J lost 2, with 9 bases in between. CDR1 SGHRS and CDR2 YFSETQ come from the germline V gene. The CDR3 sequence: CASSLAITTDTQYF. The CDR3 DNA sequence: TGCGCCAGCAGCTTAGCCATAACCACAGATACGCAGTATTTT. The full variable domain, rest sourced from reference TRBV5-1 and TRBJ2-3, is KAGVTQTPRYLIKTRGQQVTLSCSPISGHRSVSWYQQTPGQGLQFLFEYFSETQRNKGNFPGRFSGRQFSNSRSEMNVSTLELGDSALYLCASSLAITTDTQYFGPGTRLTVL.

The chain is built from TRBV30 and TRBJ1-6; a weak D match, TRBD1 (5 bases). The germline gives CDR1 GTSNPN, CDR2 SVGIG (reference sequence). The V end lost 4 bases, the J end lost 11 bases, and 15 bases lay between the germline ends. The CDR3 loop spans 13 amino acids. CDR3 residues: CAWNGGGDAPLHF. CDR3 DNA: TGTGCCTGGAACGGGGGGGGAGACGCACCCCTCCACTTT.

The V gene is TRBV5-4, the J gene TRBJ1-6, with 8 bases aligning to TRBD1. Germline V CDR1 and CDR2: SGHNT, YYREEE (reference sequence). The V segment lost 5 bases and the J segment 6 bases; nucleotides outside the gene matches: 7. This CDR3 contains 15 residues. The CDR3 DNA reads TGTGCCAGCAGTATGGACAGGGCACCTAATTCACCCCTCCACTTT. Translation gives CASSMDRAPNSPLHF. The variable domain in full, completed from reference TRBV5-4 and TRBJ1-6, reads ETGVTQSPTHLIKTRGQQVTLRCSSQSGHNTVSWYQQALGQGPQFIFQYYREEENGRGNFPPRFSGLQFPNYSSELNVNALELDDSALYLCASSMDRAPNSPLHFGNGTRLTVT.

V usage is TRBV23-1 and J usage is TRBJ1-5; 7 bases match TRBD1. TRBV23-1 carries the ORF label, with uncertain function. Trimming cost V 10 bases and J 0 bases; bases outside gene matches: 6. This CDR3 has 14 amino acids. The CDR3 loop is CANPGGYSNQPQHF. CDR3 sequence (DNA): TGCGCCAACCCAGGGGGGTATAGCAATCAGCCCCAGCATTTT.